This T cell receptor beta chain was captured by sequencing in a study of T cell responses to AZD1222 COVID-19 vaccine. On the study more broadly: Whether given at about 4 or about 12 weeks, second doses were pooled. Study outcomes and limitations: White British ancestry dominated among donors, who included more females, and clonal diversity was possibly underestimated. Seropositive status at baseline applied to only a handful of AZD1222 recipients. Within unmutated variant regions lay the reported targets of nearly half of spike-specific TCRs.

Profiling relied on immunoSEQ multiplex PCR, and the TCRdb table lists in-frame clones only, not all of them. The sample has about 180,000 clones; around nine tenths are singletons. Per the germline V gene, CDR1 is SQVTM and CDR2 is ANQGSEA. Trimming shortened V by 4 bases and J by 4 bases, and 14 bases separated the two germline ends. CDR3 length equals 13 residues. This clone was picked up one time. The antigen is not known. The clonotype originates from an adult in good health. The gene calls are TRBV29-1 and TRBJ2-7, with D possibly being TRBD1 (6 bases). Sequencing was performed on peripheral blood, taken on day 0 of AZD1222 vaccination. The CDR3 here is CSVVAGVAYEQYF. CDR3 bases: TGCAGCGTTGTAGCAGGGGTGGCATACGAGCAGTACTTC.